This TCR beta chain was identified during a study of blood T cells in healthy people across ages. Study-wide points: Unsorted PBMCs ruled out conclusive naive versus antigen-experienced comparison. For the donors, CMV status was unknown and possibly confounded expanded clonotype changes. Estimates based on one million T cells were treated as lower bounds. More naive CD4+ cells and higher diversity were found in long-lived than in aged donors.

The use of a sample-barcoded 5' primer and a J-beta primer mix characterized a second PCR of roughly 6 to 11 cycles. Each CDR3 protein is one row after TCRdb ran MiXCR on the 5' RACE reads. The sample lists 550,000 to 750,000 distinct CDR3 sequences; about 21% were seen once. Trimming shortened V by 2 bases and J by 0 bases, and 5 bases separated the two germline ends. CDR3 length: 13 residues. The V gene's germline CDR1 is SQVTM and CDR2 ANQGSEA. This clonotype was seen more than once but under ten times. Its antigen is not identified. This sequence originates from a man aged 70-80 years in good health. Sequenced sample: blood. The chain combines TRBV29-1 with TRBJ1-3; unclear D gene. The CDR3 sequence: CSVEKNSGNTIYF. CDR3 DNA: TGCAGCGTTGAAAAAAACTCTGGAAACACCATATATTTT.